This T cell receptor (beta chain) comes out of a study of long-term antiretroviral therapy in people with HIV. Study-level background: The earliest samples came from an era when ART typically awaited falling CD4 counts.

Overall study findings and caveats: Pre-ART expanded clones dominated the repertoire at every time point.

About this clone itself: Its antigen is not known.

The run of the v3.0 immunoSEQ assay was at survey level. The assay was immunoSEQ multiplex PCR, and TCRdb's table has in-frame clones only and misses some. The profile shows approximately 20,000 clones, about 88% of them singletons. This receptor was identified in a man aged 55 to 70 with HIV. This specimen consisted of unsorted PBMCs, obtained 0.6 years after starting antiretroviral therapy.

CDR3 bases: TGTGCCAGCAGCCAAGATTTCGGGGTTGGCACAGATACGCAGTATTTT. Amino acid sequence: CASSQDFGVGTDTQYF. V usage is TRBV14 and J usage is TRBJ2-3, with D possibly being TRBD2 (5 bases). Germline V gene data show CDR1 as SGHDN and CDR2 as FVKESK. The CDR3 runs to 16 residues. Trimming left V 0 bases short and J 1 base short, with 11 bases between.